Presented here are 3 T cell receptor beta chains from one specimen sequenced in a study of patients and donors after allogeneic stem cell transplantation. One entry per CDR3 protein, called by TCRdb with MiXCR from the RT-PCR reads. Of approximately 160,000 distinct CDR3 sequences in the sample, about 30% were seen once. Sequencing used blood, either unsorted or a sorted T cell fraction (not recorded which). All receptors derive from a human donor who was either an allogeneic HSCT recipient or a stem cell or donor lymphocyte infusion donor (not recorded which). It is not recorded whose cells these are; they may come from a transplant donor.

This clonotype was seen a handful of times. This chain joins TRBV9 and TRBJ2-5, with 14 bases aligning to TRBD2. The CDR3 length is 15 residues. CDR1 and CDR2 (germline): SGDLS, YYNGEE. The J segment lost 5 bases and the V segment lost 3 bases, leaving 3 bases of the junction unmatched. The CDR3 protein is CASSGLAGGPETQYF. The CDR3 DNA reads TGTGCCAGCAGCGGACTAGCGGGAGGGCCTGAGACCCAGTACTTC. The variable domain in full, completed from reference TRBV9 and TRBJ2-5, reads DSGVTQTPKHLITATGQRVTLRCSPRSGDLSVYWYQQSLDQGLQFLIQYYNGEERAKGNILERFSAQQFPDLHSELNLSSLELGDSALYFCASSGLAGGPETQYFGPGTRLLVL.

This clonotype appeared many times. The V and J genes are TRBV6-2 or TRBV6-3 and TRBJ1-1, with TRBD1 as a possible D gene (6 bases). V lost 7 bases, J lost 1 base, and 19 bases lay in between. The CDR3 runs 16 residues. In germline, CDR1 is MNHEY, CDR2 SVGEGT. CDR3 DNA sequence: TGTGCCAGCATCCCCGAACAGGGTCTATCGAACACTGAAGCTTTCTTT. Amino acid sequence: CASIPEQGLSNTEAFF.

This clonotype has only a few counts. CDR3: CASSLRFGGGEQFF. The CDR3 DNA reads TGTGCCAGCAGCCTAAGATTCGGGGGTGGTGAGCAGTTCTTC. V is TRBV4-2 and J is TRBJ2-1; D might be TRBD2 (6 bases). CDR1 and CDR2 (germline): LGHNA, YNFKEQ. The germline V and J ends were trimmed by 4 bases and 9 bases, with 16 bases remaining between them. This CDR3 spans 14 amino acids.